This is a list of T cell receptor beta chains from one sample in a study of neoadjuvant anti-PD-1 for oral cavity cancer. Here immunoSEQ multiplex PCR was the method, and the copy in TCRdb shows in-frame clones only, minus some. The sample holds approximately 15,000 clones, 60% to 80% seen once. The sequencing here drew on PBMCs, taken before nivolumab (anti-PD-1) treatment. All receptors come from a person between 40 and 85 years old with oral cavity squamous cell carcinoma. Each CDR3 is given with its conserved first and last residue. The order of the fields is J gene, V gene, clone size, D gene, CDR3 protein, CDR3 DNA. The D gene is left open where the match is weak. Some rows have no size entry. The others give once, few or many, or a class for an expanded clone.

J gene: TRBJ2-7; V gene: TRBV30; clone size: .; D gene: .; CDR3 protein: CAWSAFYEQYF; CDR3 DNA: TGTGCCTGGAGTGCGTTCTACGAGCAGTACTTC
J gene: TRBJ2-2; V gene: TRBV28; clone size: .; D gene: .; CDR3 protein: CASSSPPSVTGELFF; CDR3 DNA: TGTGCCAGCAGTTCCCCACCTAGCGTGACCGGGGAGCTGTTTTTT
J gene: TRBJ2-1; V gene: TRBV10-1; clone size: .; D gene: .; CDR3 protein: CASSELPGNEQFF; CDR3 DNA: TGCGCCAGCAGTGAGCTCCCTGGTAATGAGCAGTTCTTC
J gene: TRBJ2-7; V gene: TRBV6-1; clone size: .; D gene: TRBD1; CDR3 protein: CASSDPGGQTRYEQYF; CDR3 DNA: TGTGCCAGCAGTGACCCAGGGGGACAGACCCGCTACGAGCAGTACTTC
J gene: TRBJ2-5; V gene: TRBV5-6; clone size: .; D gene: TRBD2; CDR3 protein: CASSLGLAGGETQYF; CDR3 DNA: TGTGCCAGCAGCTTGGGACTAGCGGGAGGGGAGACCCAGTACTTC
J gene: TRBJ1-5; V gene: TRBV30; clone size: few; D gene: .; CDR3 protein: CAWRSGNQPQHF; CDR3 DNA: TGTGCCTGGAGGTCGGGCAATCAGCCCCAGCATTTT
J gene: TRBJ2-7; V gene: TRBV28; clone size: .; D gene: .; CDR3 protein: CASSTPAGPYEQYF; CDR3 DNA: TGTGCCAGCAGTACGCCAGCTGGTCCCTACGAGCAGTACTTC
J gene: TRBJ1-5; V gene: TRBV6-6; clone size: few; D gene: .; CDR3 protein: CASRADQPQHF; CDR3 DNA: TGTGCCAGCAGAGCGGATCAGCCCCAGCATTTT
J gene: TRBJ1-1; V gene: TRBV11-2; clone size: .; D gene: .; CDR3 protein: CASSLQLTGAFF; CDR3 DNA: TGTGCCAGCAGCTTACAGTTGACTGGAGCTTTCTTT
J gene: TRBJ1-1; V gene: TRBV10-1; clone size: few; D gene: .; CDR3 protein: CASSADGWDTEAFF; CDR3 DNA: TGCGCCAGCAGTGCCGACGGATGGGACACTGAAGCTTTCTTT
J gene: TRBJ1-2; V gene: TRBV19; clone size: .; D gene: .; CDR3 protein: CASRATGGDGYTF; CDR3 DNA: TGTGCCAGTAGGGCGACAGGTGGAGATGGCTACACCTTC
J gene: TRBJ1-5; V gene: TRBV2; clone size: once; D gene: .; CDR3 protein: CASRGGGSSGQPQHF; CDR3 DNA: TGTGCCAGCAGAGGAGGAGGCAGTAGCGGTCAGCCCCAGCATTTT
J gene: TRBJ1-1; V gene: TRBV28; clone size: .; D gene: .; CDR3 protein: CASFPRGSSEAFF; CDR3 DNA: TGTGCCAGCTTCCCCCGAGGGAGTTCTGAAGCTTTCTTT
J gene: TRBJ2-7; V gene: TRBV11-2; clone size: .; D gene: TRBD1; CDR3 protein: CASSWVQGDSYEQYF; CDR3 DNA: TGTGCCAGCAGCTGGGTACAGGGGGACTCCTACGAGCAGTACTTC
J gene: TRBJ1-1; V gene: TRBV5-1; clone size: few; D gene: TRBD1; CDR3 protein: CASSPRQGVMNTEAFF; CDR3 DNA: TGCGCCAGCAGCCCCCGACAGGGGGTAATGAACACTGAAGCTTTCTTT